The T cell receptor (beta chain) under discussion was sequenced for a study of Graves' ophthalmopathy and Graves' hyperthyroidism. Study-wide results and limits: Among expanded thyroid clonotypes above 0.001 frequency, most also occurred in blood. The study's model predicted ophthalmopathy progression at about 64% sensitivity and 72% to 85% specificity. Discrimination between ophthalmopathy and stable hyperthyroidism by a 13-signature model showed 87.88% sensitivity and about 81% specificity.

A remark on this clonotype: What it recognizes is unknown.

Ages of hyperthyroidism patients ran from 18 to 65, and their diagnoses were new, under 2 months' duration. Researchers took RNA transcripts and amplified TCR beta CDR3 regions from them. Investigators did first-round RT-PCR with HTBI primers, then second-round multiplex PCR. From the multiplex PCR reads, TCRdb called clonotypes with MiXCR, one entry per CDR3 protein. The sample has around 1.1 million distinct CDR3 sequences; less than 45% are singletons. CDR1 is MDHEN and CDR2 is SYDVKM in the germline V gene. The CDR3 loop spans 15 amino acids. V shed 5 bases and J 6 bases; nucleotides not matched to a gene: 9.

Input material: peripheral blood or thyroid tissue (not recorded which). This TCR derives from an adult man with Graves' hyperthyroidism. The V gene is TRBV28, the J gene TRBJ2-2, with TRBD2 identical over 7 bases. In nucleotides, the CDR3 is TGTGCCAGCAGTCGCGCGGGAGAAGGGGCCGGGGAGCTGTTTTTT. This gives the protein CASSRAGEGAGELFF.